The T cell receptor beta chain described here comes from a study of technical replicates of blood from several donors. The junction had 7 bases not matched to a gene; V was cut back by 4 bases and J by 3 bases. The CDR3 loop spans 15 amino acids. The V gene's germline CDR1 is SGHNT and CDR2 YENEEA. Libraries were prepared by immunoSEQ multiplex PCR; TCRdb keeps only in-frame clonotypes and omits some of them. The sample carries under 85,000 clones, roughly 93% recorded once. This clonotype was obtained from a human donor in good health. Input material: T cells isolated from PBMCs. The gene calls are TRBV11-3 and TRBJ2-7, with 9 positions matching TRBD1. The chain's CDR3 is CASSSGQGIYYEQYF. Here the CDR3 DNA reads TGTGCCAGCAGCTCGGGACAGGGTATTTACTACGAGCAGTACTTC.